This section outlines one T cell receptor (beta chain) sequence together with its context. What it recognizes is unknown. From germline, CDR1 is KGHSH and CDR2 LQKENI. The length of the CDR3 is 15 residues. The germline V and J ends were trimmed by 3 bases and 0 bases, with 6 bases remaining between them. The sample originates from a study of T cell responses to AZD1222 COVID-19 vaccine. Study-wide results and caveats: Reportedly, nearly half the spike-specific TCRs target unmutated variant regions. Two AZD1222 doses significantly raised spike-specific TCR breadth and depth over controls.

Generated by immunoSEQ multiplex PCR, the TCRdb table keeps only in-frame clones and is missing some. The sample holds about 160,000 clones, 94% seen once. This material consisted of peripheral blood, taken on day 0 of AZD1222 vaccination. This clonotype originated in an adult in good health. The chain has TRBV18 and TRBJ1-6, with D unclear. CDR3 protein: CASSPLDSYNSPLHF. Written as DNA, the CDR3 is TGTGCCAGCTCACCTCTGGACTCCTATAATTCACCCCTCCACTTT.